Presented here are 26 T cell receptor beta chains from one specimen sequenced in a study of blood T cell repertoires in COVID-19. Sequencing was performed with immunoSEQ multiplex PCR; in TCRdb, only in-frame clones are kept and a portion is missing. The sample holds about 210,000 clones, around 90% seen once. Sequenced material: peripheral blood. The receptors were gathered from a man aged 70-80 years with acute or convalescent COVID-19.

The chain employs TRBV9 and TRBJ2-2; the match to TRBD2 covers 14 bases. Losses at the gene ends were 0 bases for V and 1 base for J; bases not matched to a gene: 2. Germline loops: CDR1 SGDLS, CDR2 YYNGEE. The CDR3 loop spans 18 amino acids. This chain's CDR3 is CASSVGLAGGRNTGELFF. Here the CDR3 DNA reads TGTGCCAGCAGCGTAGGACTAGCGGGAGGGCGGAACACCGGGGAGCTGTTTTTT.

The rearrangement joins TRBV5-1 to TRBJ2-7, with 7 bases matching TRBD2. This CDR3 spans 13 amino acids. V dropped 5 bases and J dropped 3; count of bases not matched to a gene: 5. CDR1 is SGHRS, CDR2 YFSETQ, per germline. DNA for the CDR3: TGCGCCAGCAGTAGCGAGCGGGGCTACGAGCAGTACTTC. Translation: CASSSERGYEQYF.

The gene calls are TRBV6-2 or TRBV6-3 and TRBJ2-2; 7 bases line up with TRBD2. This CDR3 has 17 amino acids. With 6 bases clipped from V and 1 base from J, the junction kept 11 bases outside the gene matches. CDR1 MNHEY and CDR2 SVGEGT come from the germline V gene. The CDR3 DNA reads TGTGCCAGCAGCCCTAGGGGTGGCGGGAGGAACACCGGGGAGCTGTTTTTT. Encoded protein: CASSPRGGGRNTGELFF.

The chain joins TRBV7-3 to TRBJ2-4, with TRBD2 matching 7 bases. The CDR3 spans 16 residues. Germline lookup yields CDR1 SGHTA and CDR2 FQGTGA. Unmatched junction bases numbered 6, after V lost 4 bases and J lost 0 bases. CDR3 bases: TGTGCCAGCAGCTCCGGGACTACCCTAGCCAAAAACATTCAGTACTTC. It specifies CASSSGTTLAKNIQYF.

The chain employs TRBV5-4 and TRBJ1-4, with 9 positions matching TRBD1. Germline V gives CDR1 SGHNT, CDR2 YYREEE (reference sequence). The CDR3 extends over 14 amino acids. V was clipped by 3 bases and J by 8 bases; unmatched bases: 5. The CDR3 sequence: CASSSGQGGEKLFF. The CDR3 DNA reads TGTGCCAGCAGCTCGGGACAGGGAGGGGAAAAACTGTTTTTT. Drawing the rest from reference TRBV5-4 and TRBJ1-4, the complete variable domain is ETGVTQSPTHLIKTRGQQVTLRCSSQSGHNTVSWYQQALGQGPQFIFQYYREEENGRGNFPPRFSGLQFPNYSSELNVNALELDDSALYLCASSSGQGGEKLFFGSGTQLSVL.

The chain is built from TRBV5-4 and TRBJ2-7; 13 nucleotides match TRBD2. The germline V gene encodes CDR1 SGHNT and CDR2 YYREEE (reference sequence). CDR3 length: 17 amino acids. Losses at the gene ends were 4 bases for V and 2 bases for J; bases not matched to a gene: 9. The CDR3 is CASSPRTSGSSAYEQYF. In DNA form, the CDR3 reads TGTGCCAGCAGCCCACGGACTAGCGGGAGCTCTGCCTACGAGCAGTACTTC.

This chain uses TRBV19 with TRBJ2-1, with 8 bases aligning to TRBD1. J lost 0 bases, V lost 4 bases, and 2 bases had no gene match. Germline-derived CDR1 and CDR2 are LNHDA and SQIVND (reference sequence). CDR3 length equals 15 residues. CDR3 DNA: TGTGCCAGTAGTACCGACAGGGGCTCCTACAATGAGCAGTTCTTC. Its translation: CASSTDRGSYNEQFF.

The rearrangement links TRBV2 to TRBJ1-2; no clear D. V was cut by 6 bases and J by 4 bases, with 12 bases left in between. The CDR3 consists of 13 residues. Germline assignment: CDR1 SNHLY and CDR2 FYNNEI. CDR3 region: CASSMGWSYGYTF. CDR3 sequence (DNA): TGTGCCAGCAGCATGGGTTGGAGCTATGGCTACACCTTC.

The chain uses TRBV27 and TRBJ1-2, with D perhaps matching TRBD1 (5 bases). Trimming removed 7 bases at V and 6 bases at J, with 12 bases between. The length of the CDR3 is 12 residues. Germline V gives CDR1 MNHEY, CDR2 SMNVEV (reference sequence). DNA of the CDR3: TGTGCCAGCACGGGGGGTTTCGATGGCTACACCTTC. Translation: CASTGGFDGYTF.

V gene TRBV12-3 or TRBV12-4 combines with J gene TRBJ2-3; no reliable D call. Trimming left V 4 bases short and J 3 bases short, with 5 bases between. The CDR3 consists of 12 residues. CDR3 in amino acids: CASSSMTDTQYF. CDR3 nucleotide sequence: TGTGCCAGCAGTTCCATGACAGATACGCAGTATTTT.

The V call is TRBV19, the J call TRBJ2-7; 12 bases fit TRBD2. Trimming at V came to 5 bases and at J to 3 bases, leaving 8 bases not matched to a gene. CDR1 and CDR2 (germline): LNHDA, SQIVND (reference sequence). The CDR3 runs 16 residues. CDR3 nucleotide sequence: TGTGCCAGTAGTGTTAGTGGGACTAGCGGGCTCTACGAGCAGTACTTC. This encodes CASSVSGTSGLYEQYF. Full variable domain (remainder filled in from reference TRBV19 and TRBJ2-7): DGGITQSPKYLFRKEGQNVTLSCEQNLNHDAMYWYRQDPGQGLRLIYYSQIVNDFQKGDIAEGYSVSREKKESFPLTVTSAQKNPTAFYLCASSVSGTSGLYEQYFGPGTRLTVT.

V usage is TRBV7-9 and J usage is TRBJ2-1; 8 bases are shared with TRBD2. CDR1 and CDR2 from the germline V gene are SEHNR and FQNEAQ (reference sequence). Trimming at V came to 7 bases and at J to 4 bases, leaving 18 bases not matched to a gene. The CDR3 sequence is 18 residues long. The CDR3 protein is CASNPGRASGPNYNEQFF. CDR3 sequence (DNA): TGTGCCAGCAACCCAGGGCGGGCTAGCGGGCCCAATTACAATGAGCAGTTCTTC.

This clone was seen more than once but under ten times. The rearrangement uses TRBV7-9 and TRBJ2-5; D gene ambiguous. Trimming pared 5 bases from V and 5 bases from J, leaving 15 bases between. The CDR3 consists of 14 residues. CDR1 and CDR2 (germline): SEHNR, FQNEAQ (reference sequence). The CDR3 bases are TGTGCCAGCAGCAAGGTTGGCTTCGGGGAGACCCAGTACTTC. Amino acids: CASSKVGFGETQYF.

J is TRBJ2-2 and V is TRBV18; 11 bases agree with TRBD2. Germline lookup yields CDR1 KGHSH and CDR2 LQKENI. The CDR3 consists of 16 residues. Trimming took 1 base from V and 3 from J; bases not matched to a gene: 1. The CDR3 region has the DNA TGTGCCAGCTCACCACTGGGACTAGCGGACACCGGGGAGCTGTTTTTT. Amino acid sequence: CASSPLGLADTGELFF.

The chain combines TRBV7-8 with TRBJ2-1, with TRBD2 identical over 8 bases. V shed 1 base, J shed 4 bases, and the junction held 3 bases outside the gene matches. This CDR3 is 15 amino acids long. Germline CDR1 reads SGHVS; CDR2 reads FQNEAQ. The CDR3 region is CASSLGAGAYNEQFF. The CDR3 DNA is TGTGCCAGCAGCTTAGGAGCGGGGGCATACAATGAGCAGTTCTTC.

The chain uses TRBV7-9 and TRBJ1-1, with D unclear. CDR1 and CDR2 (germline): SEHNR, FQNEAQ (reference sequence). Trimming pared 3 bases from V and 5 bases from J, leaving 13 bases between. This CDR3 contains 14 residues. The CDR3 loop reads CASSFQASGTEAFF. The DNA of the CDR3 is TGTGCCAGCAGCTTTCAGGCCTCGGGGACTGAAGCTTTCTTT.

The J gene is TRBJ1-5, the V gene TRBV10-3, with D hard to call. Germline CDR1 is ENHRY and CDR2 is SYGVKD. V gave up 2 bases and J gave up 2 bases, with 10 bases separating them. The CDR3 contains 15 residues. CDR3 sequence: CAISEVSRGNQPQHF. The CDR3, as DNA: TGTGCCATCAGTGAGGTATCCCGAGGCAATCAGCCCCAGCATTTT.

The rearrangement joins TRBV5-1 to TRBJ2-2; D is perhaps TRBD2 (5 bases). The CDR3 sequence is 14 residues long. Germline CDR1 reads SGHRS; CDR2 reads YFSETQ. Trimming took off 5 bases at V and 0 bases at J, with 8 bases between the two ends. The CDR3 sequence: CASRRETNTGELFF. The CDR3 DNA sequence: TGCGCCAGCAGGAGGGAGACGAACACCGGGGAGCTGTTTTTT. The full variable domain, its missing parts supplied by reference TRBV5-1 and TRBJ2-2, is KAGVTQTPRYLIKTRGQQVTLSCSPISGHRSVSWYQQTPGQGLQFLFEYFSETQRNKGNFPGRFSGRQFSNSRSEMNVSTLELGDSALYLCASRRETNTGELFFGEGSRLTVL.

The chain carries TRBV12-3 or TRBV12-4 and TRBJ2-1; TRBD1 is a possible D gene (5 bases). CDR3 length: 13 amino acids. Trimming stripped 5 bases from V and 5 bases from J, with 10 bases between. CDR3 sequence (DNA): TGTGCCAGCAGTCGACAGATAAACAATGAGCAGTTCTTC. Its protein product is CASSRQINNEQFF.

The rearrangement links TRBV5-1 to TRBJ2-5; TRBD1 is a possible D gene (6 bases). The germline CDR1 and CDR2 sequences are SGHRS and YFSETQ. Trimming took off 5 bases at V and 5 bases at J, with 16 bases between the two ends. This CDR3 has 14 amino acids. CDR3 in amino acids: CASRKQGDVETQYF. The CDR3 region has the DNA TGCGCCAGCAGGAAACAGGGTGACGTGGAGACCCAGTACTTC.

V gene TRBV9 combines with J gene TRBJ1-2; no clear D. The CDR3 contains 13 residues. Trimming pared 2 bases from V and 0 bases from J, leaving 5 bases between. CDR1 and CDR2 from the germline V gene are SGDLS and YYNGEE. CDR3 coding DNA: TGTGCCAGCAGCGTTGTAGCTAACTATGGCTACACCTTC. Its protein is CASSVVANYGYTF. Full variable domain (remainder filled in from reference TRBV9 and TRBJ1-2): DSGVTQTPKHLITATGQRVTLRCSPRSGDLSVYWYQQSLDQGLQFLIQYYNGEERAKGNILERFSAQQFPDLHSELNLSSLELGDSALYFCASSVVANYGYTFGSGTRLTVV.

The chain employs TRBV18 and TRBJ2-7, with D perhaps TRBD1 (6 bases). Trimming took off 2 bases at V and 3 bases at J, with 11 bases between the two ends. This CDR3 is 14 amino acids long. Germline V CDR1 and CDR2: KGHSH, LQKENI. CDR3 nucleotide sequence: TGTGCCAGCTCACCAGGCGCAGGGGACTACGAGCAGTACTTC. The encoded protein is CASSPGAGDYEQYF.

The chain carries TRBV20-1 and TRBJ2-7; 9 bases fit TRBD2. The V and J ends lost 3 bases and 6 bases, in that order; junction bases with no gene match: 15. CDR1 and CDR2 (germline): DFQATT, SNEGSKA (reference sequence). This CDR3 spans 16 amino acids. CDR3 amino acids: CSASKLAGPGVGEQYF. The CDR3 nucleotides read TGCAGTGCTAGTAAGCTAGCGGGGCCCGGGGTGGGCGAGCAGTACTTC.

This chain joins TRBV6-5 and TRBJ2-1; 10 nucleotides agree with TRBD2. This CDR3 spans 14 amino acids. Germline CDR1 is MNHEY and CDR2 is SVGAGI. After removal of 6 bases from V and 5 bases from J, the junction contained 4 bases not matched to a gene. The CDR3 region is CASRDSGGHNEQFF. The CDR3 DNA is TGTGCCAGCAGGGATAGCGGGGGGCACAATGAGCAGTTCTTC.

This chain joins TRBV7-2 and TRBJ1-1; D perhaps matches TRBD1 (6 bases). In germline, CDR1 is SGHTA, CDR2 FQGNSA. V was pared by 1 base and J by 5 bases, with 14 bases between. The CDR3 has 15 residues. The CDR3 sequence is CASSLEGRGGTEAFF. The CDR3 DNA reads as TGTGCCAGCAGCTTAGAGGGCAGGGGTGGTACTGAAGCTTTCTTT.

V gene TRBV5-1 combines with J gene TRBJ2-1; D is unclear. This CDR3 has 15 residues. V lost 0 bases, J lost 8 bases, and 15 bases lay in between. Germline V gene data show CDR1 as SGHRS and CDR2 as YFSETQ. CDR3 region: CASSLARPGGDEQFF. As DNA, the CDR3 is TGCGCCAGCAGCTTGGCAAGACCAGGTGGCGATGAGCAGTTCTTC.